One and the same sample provided the 24 T cell receptor beta chains below, sequenced in a study of T cell repertoires in cytomegalovirus infection. MiXCR, applied by TCRdb to the reads, yields one record per CDR3 protein. The sample has approximately 190,000 distinct CDR3 sequences; roughly 9.8% are singletons. The material sequenced was PBMCs. These receptors all come from a human donor in good health (CMV status not recorded). Some clones in this sample may be carry-over from other donors' samples.

This clonotype was recorded at least ten times. The chain recombines TRBV3-1 with TRBJ2-7; D unclear. Germline loops: CDR1 LGHDT, CDR2 YNNKEL (reference sequence). V lost 1 base and J lost 3, with 7 bases in between. This CDR3 comprises 13 residues. This CDR3 is CASSQGVSYEQYF. In nucleotides, the CDR3 is TGTGCCAGCAGCCAAGGTGTCAGCTACGAGCAGTACTTC.

This clonotype was observed at least ten times. This chain connects TRBV5-6 to TRBJ1-2; TRBD1 aligns across 8 bases. This CDR3 has 16 amino acids. In germline, CDR1 is SGHDT, CDR2 YYEEEE. The trim removed 0 bases at V and 5 bases at J, leaving 9 bases unmatched. CDR3 protein: CASSLGGQGAWYGYTF. The CDR3 nucleotides are TGTGCCAGCAGCTTGGGAGGGCAGGGGGCATGGTATGGCTACACCTTC.

This clonotype was recorded at least ten times. The V call is TRBV7-6, the J call TRBJ2-2; D may be TRBD1 or TRBD2 (5 bases each). Germline loops: CDR1 SGHVS, CDR2 FNYEAQ. This CDR3 contains 16 residues. V lost 5 bases and J lost 1, with 14 bases in between. CDR3 nucleotides: TGTGCCAGCAGCCCTCGCCGGGGCTTGAACACCGGGGAGCTGTTTTTT. Translation: CASSPRRGLNTGELFF.

The J gene is TRBJ1-6, the V gene TRBV12-3 or TRBV12-4; D call uncertain. The CDR3 contains 16 residues. Trimming cost V 4 bases and J 3 bases, with 13 bases left between them. The DNA of the CDR3 is TGTGCCAGCAGTTCCGAGGGAAGATACTATAATTCACCCCTCCACTTT. Its translation is CASSSEGRYYNSPLHF.

The sample holds a few counts of this clonotype. J is TRBJ2-7 and V is TRBV18; 7 bases match TRBD1. This CDR3 contains 14 residues. Unmatched junction bases numbered 3, after V lost 3 bases and J lost 1 base. Germline V gene data show CDR1 as KGHSH and CDR2 as LQKENI. CDR3 in amino acids: CASSPLDRSYEQYF. The CDR3, as DNA: TGTGCCAGCTCACCCTTGGACAGGTCCTACGAGCAGTACTTC.

This clonotype was counted many times. The chain combines TRBV7-9 with TRBJ1-4; D may be TRBD1 (5 bases). CDR1 and CDR2 from the germline V gene are SEHNR and FQNEAQ (reference sequence). This CDR3 spans 15 amino acids. V was cut by 1 base and J by 7 bases, with 13 bases left in between. CDR3 DNA: TGTGCCAGCAGCTTAGAGGGGTCGAGGGGTGAAAAACTGTTTTTT. It specifies CASSLEGSRGEKLFF.

In DNA form, the CDR3 reads TGCAGTGCTAGGGACGCGACTGGGGCCAACGTCCTGACTTTC. This encodes CSARDATGANVLTF. The J gene is TRBJ2-6, the V gene TRBV20-1; D is ambiguous. CDR1 and CDR2 from the germline V gene are DFQATT and SNEGSKA (reference sequence). V was trimmed by 3 bases and J by 2 bases, leaving 8 bases between them. The CDR3 length is 14 residues.

At least ten counts were recorded for this clonotype. The chain's CDR3 is CASSGLAGIQYF. CDR3 in DNA: TGTGCCAGCAGCGGACTAGCCGGCATTCAGTACTTC. V gene TRBV6-6 combines with J gene TRBJ2-4, with 8 bases fitting TRBD2. Germline loops: CDR1 MNHNY, CDR2 SVGAGI (reference sequence). The CDR3 loop spans 12 amino acids. V lost 6 bases and J lost 9; bases outside the gene matches: 4.

This clonotype was detected ten times or more. This rearrangement joins TRBV4-3 to TRBJ2-5; 7 nucleotides line up with TRBD2. This CDR3 has 13 residues. V lost 4 bases, J lost 5 bases, and 4 bases stayed unmatched. CDR1 and CDR2 from the germline V gene are LGHNA and YSLEER. The CDR3 DNA reads TGCGCCAGCAGCCCCAGGGAGGGGGAGACCCAGTACTTC. It codes for CASSPREGETQYF.

In its sample, this clonotype was seen many times. The rearrangement uses TRBV6-2 or TRBV6-3 and TRBJ1-1; the D gene is possibly TRBD1 (5 bases). CDR1 and CDR2 from the germline V gene are MNHEY and SVGEGT. Trimming cost V 7 bases and J 4 bases, with 16 bases left between them. The CDR3 totals 14 residues. The CDR3 loop reads CASTPAGPGTEAFF. The CDR3 DNA sequence: TGTGCCAGCACCCCGGCGGGGCCGGGCACTGAAGCTTTCTTT.

This clonotype was seen many times. The chain recombines TRBV19 with TRBJ1-4; TRBD1 matches at 7 bases. The germline V gene encodes CDR1 LNHDA and CDR2 SQIVND (reference sequence). With 10 bases clipped from V and 4 bases from J, the junction kept 3 bases outside the gene matches. The length of the CDR3 is 12 residues. DNA of the CDR3: TGTGCCACGGGACAGCTTAATGAAAAACTGTTTTTT. It is translated as CATGQLNEKLFF.

This clonotype was seen a few times. The chain combines TRBV3-1 with TRBJ2-5; no definite D call. The CDR3 sequence is 13 residues long. V was pared by 4 bases and J by 5 bases, with 11 bases between. Germline V gene sequence: CDR1 LGHDT, CDR2 YNNKEL (reference sequence). The CDR3 DNA is TGTGCCAGCAGCCCCTACACGGGTGAGACCCAGTACTTC. The encoded protein is CASSPYTGETQYF.

There are many counts of this clonotype. V is TRBV19 and J is TRBJ1-2, with 7 bases fitting TRBD1. V trimming: 3 bases; J trimming: 4 bases; junction bases outside the gene matches: 11. The germline CDR1 and CDR2 sequences are LNHDA and SQIVND (reference sequence). This CDR3 is built from 16 residues. CDR3 sequence reads: CASSIDPGGAPYGYTF. The DNA for the CDR3 is TGTGCCAGTAGTATCGACCCAGGGGGAGCGCCCTATGGCTACACCTTC.

V gene TRBV28 combines with J gene TRBJ2-1; 11 bases are shared with TRBD2. Losses at the gene ends were 6 bases for V and 6 bases for J; bases not matched to a gene: 10. CDR1 is MDHEN, CDR2 SYDVKM, per germline. The CDR3 extends over 16 amino acids. CDR3 nucleotides: TGTGCCAGCAGCACCCCGGGACTAGCGGTCCCCAATGAGCAGTTCTTC. Translation: CASSTPGLAVPNEQFF. Combining the CDR3 with reference TRBV28 and TRBJ2-1 gives the whole variable domain DVKVTQSSRYLVKRTGEKVFLECVQDMDHENMFWYRQDPGLGLRLIYFSYDVKMKEKGDIPEGYSVSREKKERFSLILESASTNQTSMYLCASSTPGLAVPNEQFFGPGTRLTVL.

This clonotype was detected ten times or more. The rearrangement joins TRBV7-3 to TRBJ2-1; no definite D call. Between the trimmed V and J ends, which lost 1 base and 2 bases, there was a span of 15 bases. The CDR3 is 17 amino acids. Germline CDR1 reads SGHTA; CDR2 reads FQGTGA. The CDR3 DNA sequence: TGTGCCAGCAGCTTAATGCCCACCAGCGCTGCCTACAATGAGCAGTTCTTC. Translating gives CASSLMPTSAAYNEQFF.

The chain combines TRBV25-1 with TRBJ2-5, with D perhaps matching TRBD1 (6 bases). Germline V lookup: CDR1 MGHDK, CDR2 SYGVNS. V lost 4 bases to trimming and J lost 5 bases, with 20 bases between them. The CDR3 is 16 amino acids. CDR3: CASSVLYREMSETQYF. Here the CDR3 DNA reads TGTGCCAGCAGTGTCCTTTACAGGGAGATGTCGGAGACCCAGTACTTC.

This clonotype was recorded many times. The CDR3 nucleotides read TGTGCCAGCAGTACCACCCGGACAGGGGGAACCGGGGAGCTGTTTTTT. Translated, it gives CASSTTRTGGTGELFF. This chain joins TRBV6-2 or TRBV6-3 and TRBJ2-2; 10 positions match TRBD1. The ends lost 5 bases at V and 5 bases at J; junction bases unmatched: 8. Germline lookup yields CDR1 MNHEY and CDR2 SVGEGT. This CDR3 region has 16 residues.

Ten or more counts support this clonotype. The rearrangement links TRBV28 to TRBJ2-1; D unresolved. The CDR3 contains 13 residues. Germline V CDR1 and CDR2: MDHEN, SYDVKM. The germline V and J ends were trimmed by 5 bases and 4 bases, with 9 bases remaining between them. CDR3 region: CASSLVGYNEQFF. Here the CDR3 DNA reads TGTGCCAGCAGTCTCGTTGGGTACAATGAGCAGTTCTTC.

In its sample, this clonotype was seen a few times. The chain carries TRBV7-9 and TRBJ1-1; D is unresolved. The germline gives CDR1 SEHNR, CDR2 FQNEAQ (reference sequence). The CDR3 runs 14 residues. With 2 bases removed from V and 2 bases from J, the gap between germline ends came to 9 bases. The CDR3 loop reads CASSLSGPNTEAFF. The CDR3, as DNA: TGTGCCAGCAGCTTATCTGGCCCCAACACTGAAGCTTTCTTT.

This clonotype has at least ten counts. The chain couples TRBV7-8 to TRBJ2-1; TRBD2 aligns across 12 bases. There are 16 residues in the CDR3. CDR1 and CDR2 (germline): SGHVS, FQNEAQ. Trimming cost V 3 bases and J 7 bases; bases outside gene matches: 7. CDR3 region: CASSFPLAGGRNEQFF. CDR3 nucleotide sequence: TGTGCCAGCAGCTTCCCCCTAGCGGGGGGGCGGAATGAGCAGTTCTTC.

Of note for this clonotype: At one of its ends the junction is not consistent with the germline gene, which may arise from a read error. The chain uses TRBV20-1 and TRBJ2-3; D not certain. This CDR3 has 15 residues. The germline V gene has CDR1 DFQATT and CDR2 SNEGSKA (reference sequence). The CDR3 DNA reads TGCGGTGCTAGAGATCGAACCATGCTCACAGATACGCAGTATTTT. This codes for CGARDRTMLTDTQYF.

This clonotype has ten or more counts. This chain joins TRBV7-2 and TRBJ1-3, with D possibly TRBD1 on 5 matching bases. Between the trimmed V and J ends, which lost 2 bases and 0 bases, there was a span of 17 bases. Germline V gene sequence: CDR1 SGHTA, CDR2 FQGNSA. This CDR3 is 18 amino acids long. The CDR3 region is CASSLRWQGPSSGNTIYF. The CDR3 coding sequence is TGTGCCAGCAGCTTAAGGTGGCAGGGACCTAGCTCTGGAAACACCATATATTTT.

In this sample, this clonotype turned up many times. The chain recombines TRBV14 with TRBJ1-3; D not certain. This CDR3 comprises 15 residues. CDR1 SGHDN and CDR2 FVKESK come from the germline V gene. The germline V and J ends were trimmed by 3 bases and 4 bases, with 13 bases remaining between them. The chain's CDR3 is CASSQVVSSGNTIYF. The DNA for the CDR3 is TGTGCCAGCAGCCAGGTCGTATCATCCGGAAACACCATATATTTT.

There are many counts of this clonotype. J is TRBJ1-2 and V is TRBV6-2 or TRBV6-3; D unclear. The CDR3 has 14 amino acids. V lost 4 bases to trimming and J lost 0 bases, with 9 bases between them. In germline, CDR1 is MNHEY, CDR2 SVGEGT. The CDR3 loop is CASSSRTSNYGYTF. Here the CDR3 DNA reads TGTGCCAGCAGTTCCAGGACCTCTAACTATGGCTACACCTTC.